This T cell receptor beta chain appears in the sequencing data of a study of CD8 T cells in Susac syndrome. 0.5 to 1 ug RNA was reverse transcribed with random hexamers. TCR beta CDR3 was amplified by immunoSEQ multiplex PCR. This amplification extended across 54 Vbeta and 13 Jbeta segments. A single record per CDR3 protein comes from TCRdb applying MiXCR to the immunoSEQ multiplex PCR reads. Among more than 200,000 distinct CDR3 sequences listed, 85% to 95% were seen once. Trimming removed 0 bases at V and 5 bases at J, with 16 bases between. This CDR3 region has 16 residues. CDR1 is SGDLS, CDR2 YYNGEE, per germline. The multiple sclerosis control group was made up of treatment-naive patients with stable or active relapsing-remitting disease. Negative magnetic isolation gave CD8+ and CD4+ cells; FACS enriched CD8+ TEMRA.

This receptor was taken from a human donor with multiple sclerosis. The genes are TRBV9 and TRBJ2-3; D not certain. Material for sequencing was CD4+ T cells from PBMCs. CDR3 in DNA: TGTGCCAGCAGCGTAGAGTCGGGCCGCCCGATAGATACGCAGTATTTT. Its translation: CASSVESGRPIDTQYF.